This entry lists 9 T cell receptor beta chains sequenced from one sample in a study of blood T cells in healthy people across ages. The use of a sample-barcoded 5' primer and a J-beta primer mix characterized a second PCR of 7 to 11 cycles. TCRdb fed the 5' RACE reads into MiXCR, producing one record per CDR3 protein. The data contain around 1,000,000 distinct CDR3 sequences, 30% to 40% of them singletons. Sequencing was carried out using blood. These receptors all come from a man between 18 and 29 years old in good health.

This rearrangement joins TRBV30 to TRBJ1-4, with D tentatively TRBD1 (6 bases). Germline V CDR1 and CDR2: GTSNPN, SVGIG (reference sequence). The V and J ends lost 4 bases and 3 bases respectively, with 15 bases between them. The CDR3 loop spans 15 amino acids. In DNA form, the CDR3 reads TGTGCCTGGAAAGAAGGGGGAACGGCTAATGAAAAACTGTTTTTT. Translated: CAWKEGGTANEKLFF.

The chain combines TRBV20-1 with TRBJ1-4; 7 nucleotides line up with TRBD1. Germline CDR1 and CDR2: DFQATT and SNEGSKA (reference sequence). The CDR3 is made up of 15 amino acids. With V trimmed by 5 bases and J by 0 bases, 6 bases remained unmatched. CDR3 in DNA: TGCAGTGCTGAGCGGGACAGCTCAACTAATGAAAAACTGTTTTTT. Translation: CSAERDSSTNEKLFF.

V usage is TRBV28 and J usage is TRBJ2-3; 7 bases agree with TRBD1. Trimming cost V 2 bases and J 4 bases; bases outside gene matches: 3. CDR1 and CDR2 (germline): MDHEN, SYDVKM. The CDR3 sequence is 14 residues long. The CDR3 coding sequence is TGTGCCAGCAGTTTAGGACAGGACTCAGATACGCAGTATTTT. Encoded protein: CASSLGQDSDTQYF. Based on the CDR3 plus reference TRBV28 and TRBJ2-3, the full variable domain is DVKVTQSSRYLVKRTGEKVFLECVQDMDHENMFWYRQDPGLGLRLIYFSYDVKMKEKGDIPEGYSVSREKKERFSLILESASTNQTSMYLCASSLGQDSDTQYFGPGTRLTVL.

The V call is TRBV9, the J call TRBJ1-2; possibly TRBD1 for D (6 bases). The CDR3 has 18 amino acids. CDR1 SGDLS and CDR2 YYNGEE come from the germline V gene. Trimming took off 0 bases at V and 4 bases at J, with 22 bases between the two ends. The CDR3 nucleotides read TGTGCCAGCAGCGTAGCTACTTCGGAGGGGGGGGCCCTCTATGGCTACACCTTC. It specifies CASSVATSEGGALYGYTF.

The rearrangement links TRBV12-3 or TRBV12-4 to TRBJ2-1, with D perhaps TRBD2 (7 bases). V lost 7 bases and J lost 3, with 19 bases in between. This CDR3 is 16 amino acids long. CDR3 sequence: CASKQRGGADYNEQFF. Here the CDR3 DNA reads TGTGCCAGCAAGCAAAGGGGGGGGGCAGACTACAATGAGCAGTTCTTC.

The chain couples TRBV4-2 to TRBJ1-4; perhaps TRBD1 as D (5 bases). The CDR3 has 15 residues. Trimming stripped 0 bases from V and 8 bases from J, with 13 bases between. Germline assignment: CDR1 LGHNA and CDR2 YNFKEQ. The CDR3 loop is CASSQEAQGREKLFF. The CDR3 DNA is TGTGCCAGCAGCCAAGAGGCGCAGGGAAGGGAAAAACTGTTTTTT.

The genes are TRBV4-3 and TRBJ1-5, with D possibly TRBD1 on 5 matching bases. The CDR3 has 16 residues. The germline gives CDR1 LGHNA, CDR2 YSLEER. Trimming shortened V by 0 bases and J by 4 bases, and 13 bases separated the two germline ends. CDR3 sequence reads: CASSQDGGGRNQPQHF. The CDR3 DNA is TGCGCCAGCAGCCAAGACGGGGGAGGGAGAAATCAGCCCCAGCATTTT.

This clonotype was seen only a few times. The rearrangement links TRBV4-3 to TRBJ1-2; maybe TRBD1 (5 bases). V dropped 4 bases and J dropped 8 bases, with 20 bases sitting between them. This CDR3 has 15 residues. Germline assignment: CDR1 LGHNA and CDR2 YSLEER. The CDR3: CASSLTGVGGIGYTF. Here the CDR3 DNA reads TGCGCCAGCAGCCTCACGGGGGTGGGAGGGATCGGCTACACCTTC.

This clonotype has a count of ten or more. The chain is built from TRBV12-3 or TRBV12-4 and TRBJ2-5; no reliable D call. This CDR3 spans 13 amino acids. Trimming cost V 4 bases and J 5 bases, with 11 bases left between them. CDR3 sequence (DNA): TGTGCCAGCAGTTCCACCTCGGGCGAGACCCAGTACTTC. It is translated as CASSSTSGETQYF.